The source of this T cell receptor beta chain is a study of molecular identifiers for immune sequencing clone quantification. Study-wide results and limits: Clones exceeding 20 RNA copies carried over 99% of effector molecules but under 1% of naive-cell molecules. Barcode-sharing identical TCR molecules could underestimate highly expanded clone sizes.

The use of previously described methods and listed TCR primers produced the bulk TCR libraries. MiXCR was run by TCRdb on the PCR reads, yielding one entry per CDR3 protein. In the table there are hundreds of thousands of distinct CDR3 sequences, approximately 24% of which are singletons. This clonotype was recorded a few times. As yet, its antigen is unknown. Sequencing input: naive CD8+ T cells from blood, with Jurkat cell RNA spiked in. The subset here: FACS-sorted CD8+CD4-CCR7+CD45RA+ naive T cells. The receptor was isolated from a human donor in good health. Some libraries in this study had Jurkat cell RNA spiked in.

The CDR3 nucleotides read TGTGCCAGCAGCTTAGCGCTGAGGGGCCAGATGAACACTGAAGCTTTCTTT. The encoded protein is CASSLALRGQMNTEAFF. The V and J genes are TRBV11-1 and TRBJ1-1; possible D gene TRBD1, 5 bases. CDR1 SGHAT and CDR2 FQDESV come from the germline V gene (reference sequence). With 0 bases removed from V and 0 bases from J, the gap between germline ends came to 14 bases. CDR3 length: 17 residues.